The text below deals with one T cell receptor (beta chain). This entry comes from a study of T cells after somatic rescue of genetic block. The germline V gene encodes CDR1 MNHEY and CDR2 SVGAGI. V lost 5 bases, J lost 7 bases, and 4 bases stayed unmatched. This CDR3 is built from 13 residues. Only in-frame clones appear in the TCRdb table, and some are missing; sequencing was by immunoSEQ multiplex PCR. The sample yields tens of thousands of clones, around 89% seen once. The chain recombines TRBV6-5 with TRBJ1-5; 8 positions match TRBD1. This TCR derives from a woman aged 18 to 35. Sequenced input: peripheral blood mononuclear cells (PBMCs). CDR3 sequence reads: CASSGQGSQPQHF. CDR3 DNA: TGTGCCAGCAGTGGACAGGGCAGCCAGCCCCAGCATTTT.